One and the same sample provided the 10 T cell receptor beta chains below, sequenced in a study of OX40 agonist ivuxolimab in advanced cancers. Clones were sequenced by immunoSEQ multiplex PCR, and TCRdb holds only the in-frame ones, with some missing. The sample has around 110,000 clones; 90% are singletons. The source material was CD4+ or CD8+ T cells sorted from blood, sampled in a trial of the OX40 agonist ivuxolimab. The receptor set was obtained from an adult with an advanced solid tumor such as melanoma, head and neck, liver or kidney cancer.

The V gene is TRBV29-1, the J gene TRBJ1-1, with D uncertain. The CDR3 contains 12 residues. Germline V gives CDR1 SQVTM, CDR2 ANQGSEA. With 7 bases removed from V and 0 bases from J, the gap between germline ends came to 9 bases. Here the CDR3 reads CSANRVNTEAFF. In DNA form, the CDR3 reads TGCAGCGCCAACCGGGTGAACACTGAAGCTTTCTTT.

The chain couples TRBV5-4 to TRBJ2-3, with TRBD1 matching over 8 bases. The CDR3 sequence is 15 residues long. After removal of 4 bases from V and 2 bases from J, the junction contained 6 bases not matched to a gene. The V gene's germline CDR1 is SGHNT and CDR2 YYREEE (reference sequence). The CDR3 region has the DNA TGTGCCAGCAGCCAGTACAGGGGGAACACAGATACGCAGTATTTT. Translated, it gives CASSQYRGNTDTQYF.

This clone was seen only a few times. The J gene is TRBJ1-4, the V gene TRBV6-5; D may be TRBD1 (6 bases). The V end lost 5 bases, the J end lost 7 bases, and 14 bases lay between the germline ends. The CDR3 has 14 residues. Germline CDR1 reads MNHEY; CDR2 reads SVGAGI. Here the CDR3 reads CASSRQVPGEKLFF. DNA of the CDR3: TGTGCCAGCAGTCGACAGGTCCCTGGTGAAAAACTGTTTTTT.

This chain links TRBV7-6 with TRBJ2-5; D unresolved. Trimming pared 5 bases from V and 7 bases from J, leaving 14 bases between. CDR1 is SGHVS, CDR2 FNYEAQ, per germline. CDR3 size: 13 residues. In DNA form, the CDR3 reads TGTGCCAGCAGCGCCACGGGTCCAGGGACCCAGTACTTC. This sequence encodes CASSATGPGTQYF.

The chain carries TRBV11-2 and TRBJ2-1; 8 nucleotides agree with TRBD2. Looked up from germline, CDR1 is SGHAT and CDR2 is FQNNGV. The CDR3 loop spans 12 amino acids. With V trimmed by 6 bases and J by 15 bases, 10 bases remained unmatched. CDR3 in DNA: TGTGCCAGCAGTCCCATACGGGGGGGCTGGTTCTTC. It codes for CASSPIRGGWFF.

The genes are TRBV6-7 and TRBJ1-5; a weak D match, TRBD1 (5 bases). Being an ORF, TRBV6-7 has a function that is uncertain. The CDR3 loop spans 15 amino acids. V was pared by 4 bases and J by 10 bases, with 20 bases between. The CDR3 DNA reads TGTGCCAGCAGTTTACCGGGGCAGGGCCCCAAACCCCAGCATTTT. Its translation: CASSLPGQGPKPQHF.

The genes are TRBV6-1 and TRBJ2-2, with D perhaps matching TRBD2 (7 bases). The CDR3 is 15 residues long. The germline V gene has CDR1 MNHNS and CDR2 SASEGT. The ends were cut back, 8 bases at V and 7 bases at J, with 20 bases in the middle. CDR3 loop: CASGGRGHPYGELFF. Here the CDR3 DNA reads TGTGCCAGCGGAGGGCGGGGGCACCCCTACGGGGAGCTGTTTTTT.

The chain has TRBV15 and TRBJ1-2; TRBD1 is a possible D gene (6 bases). The V gene's germline CDR1 is LNHNV and CDR2 YYDKDF (reference sequence). Deletions cut 8 bases from V and 2 bases from J, with 15 bases between. The CDR3 has 14 residues. CDR3: CATGGGGGNYGYTF. CDR3 coding DNA: TGTGCCACCGGGGGAGGAGGGGGAAACTATGGCTACACCTTC.

The chain couples TRBV6-5 to TRBJ2-3; the D gene is possibly TRBD2 (6 bases). This CDR3 is 15 amino acids long. V dropped 2 bases and J dropped 5 bases, with 14 bases sitting between them. CDR1 is MNHEY and CDR2 is SVGAGI in the germline V gene. Written as DNA, the CDR3 is TGTGCCAGCAGTTACGGCACAACCGGGGGAGATACGCAGTATTTT. It specifies CASSYGTTGGDTQYF.

V and J are TRBV27 and TRBJ1-2; 9 bases are a match to TRBD1. The CDR3 loop spans 14 amino acids. V dropped 4 bases and J dropped 4; count of bases not matched to a gene: 4. Germline CDR1 reads MNHEY; CDR2 reads SMNVEV (reference sequence). CDR3 nucleotides: TGTGCCAGCAGTTCCCTGACAGGGGGCTATGGCTACACCTTC. Residues: CASSSLTGGYGYTF.